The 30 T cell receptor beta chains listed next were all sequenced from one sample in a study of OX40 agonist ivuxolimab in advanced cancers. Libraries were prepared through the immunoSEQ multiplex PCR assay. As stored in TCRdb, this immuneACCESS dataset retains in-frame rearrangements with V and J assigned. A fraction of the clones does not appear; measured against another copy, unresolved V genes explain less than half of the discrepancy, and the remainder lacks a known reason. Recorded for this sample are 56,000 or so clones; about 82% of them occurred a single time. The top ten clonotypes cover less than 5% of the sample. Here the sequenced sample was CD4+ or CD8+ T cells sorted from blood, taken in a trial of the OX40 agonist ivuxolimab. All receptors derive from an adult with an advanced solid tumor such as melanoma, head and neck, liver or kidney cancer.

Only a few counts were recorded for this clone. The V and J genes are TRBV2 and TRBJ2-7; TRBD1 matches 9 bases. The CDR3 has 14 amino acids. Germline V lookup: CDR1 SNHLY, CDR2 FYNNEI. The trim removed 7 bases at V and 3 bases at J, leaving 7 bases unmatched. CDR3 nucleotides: TGTGCCAGCATATGGGACAGGGTAAACTACGAGCAGTACTTC. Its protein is CASIWDRVNYEQYF.

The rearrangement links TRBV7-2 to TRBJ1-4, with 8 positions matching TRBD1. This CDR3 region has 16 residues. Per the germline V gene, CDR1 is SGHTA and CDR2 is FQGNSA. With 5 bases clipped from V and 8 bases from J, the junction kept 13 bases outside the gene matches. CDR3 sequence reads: CASSPPGAGGAEKLFF. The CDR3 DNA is TGTGCCAGCAGCCCCCCGGGGGCAGGGGGCGCGGAAAAACTGTTTTTT.

CDR3 nucleotides: TGTGCCATCAGTGAGTCAAGACCCGGGACAGGGGGCACAGAGACCCAGTACTTC. Translation gives CAISESRPGTGGTETQYF. The V and J genes are TRBV10-3 and TRBJ2-5; 12 bases are a match to TRBD1. Losses at the gene ends were 0 bases for V and 4 bases for J; bases not matched to a gene: 9. From germline, CDR1 is ENHRY and CDR2 SYGVKD. This CDR3 has 18 amino acids.

CDR3 nucleotide sequence: TGTGCCAGCCCCACCGGTGACCAACCTTGGGCCGAGCAGTACTTC. It encodes CASPTGDQPWAEQYF. V gene TRBV6-1 combines with J gene TRBJ2-7; no firm D call. The CDR3 is made up of 15 amino acids. Trimming left V 8 bases short and J 6 bases short, with 23 bases between. In germline, CDR1 is MNHNS, CDR2 SASEGT.

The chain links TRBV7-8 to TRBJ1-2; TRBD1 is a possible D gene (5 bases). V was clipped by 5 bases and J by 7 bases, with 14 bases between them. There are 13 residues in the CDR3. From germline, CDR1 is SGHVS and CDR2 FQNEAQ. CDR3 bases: TGTGCCAGCAGCCAACCTCCAGGGCTTGGCTACACCTTC. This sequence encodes CASSQPPGLGYTF.

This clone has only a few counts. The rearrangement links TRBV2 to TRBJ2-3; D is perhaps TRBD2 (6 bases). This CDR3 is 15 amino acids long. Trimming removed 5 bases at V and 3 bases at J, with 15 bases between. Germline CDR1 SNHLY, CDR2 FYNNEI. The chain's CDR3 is CASSRLVAVTDTQYF. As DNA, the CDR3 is TGTGCCAGCAGTAGACTAGTTGCGGTGACAGATACGCAGTATTTT.

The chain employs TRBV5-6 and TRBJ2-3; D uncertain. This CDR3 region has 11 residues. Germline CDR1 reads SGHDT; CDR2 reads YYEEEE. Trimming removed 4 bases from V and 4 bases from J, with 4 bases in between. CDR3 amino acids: CASSASDTQYF. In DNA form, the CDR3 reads TGTGCCAGCAGCGCCTCAGATACGCAGTATTTT.

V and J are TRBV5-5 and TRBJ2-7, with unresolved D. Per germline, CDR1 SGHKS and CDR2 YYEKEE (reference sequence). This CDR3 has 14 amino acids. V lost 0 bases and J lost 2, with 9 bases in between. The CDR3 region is CASSLDFVTYEQYF. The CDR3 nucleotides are TGTGCCAGCAGCTTGGACTTCGTAACCTACGAGCAGTACTTC. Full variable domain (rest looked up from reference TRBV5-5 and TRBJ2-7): DAGVTQSPTHLIKTRGQQVTLRCSPISGHKSVSWYQQVLGQGPQFIFQYYEKEERGRGNFPDRFSARQFPNYSSELNVNALLLGDSALYLCASSLDFVTYEQYFGPGTRLTVT.

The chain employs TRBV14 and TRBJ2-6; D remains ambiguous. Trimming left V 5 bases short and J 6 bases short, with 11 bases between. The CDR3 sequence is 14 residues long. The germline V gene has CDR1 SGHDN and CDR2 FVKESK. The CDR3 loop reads CASSRARSANVLTF. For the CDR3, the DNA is TGTGCCAGCAGCAGGGCCAGGTCGGCCAACGTCCTGACTTTC.

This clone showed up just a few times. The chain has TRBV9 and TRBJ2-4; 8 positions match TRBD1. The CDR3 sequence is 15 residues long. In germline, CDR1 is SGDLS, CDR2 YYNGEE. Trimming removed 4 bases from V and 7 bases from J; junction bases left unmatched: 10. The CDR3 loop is CASSTRTGPPNIQYF. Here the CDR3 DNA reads TGTGCCAGCAGCACCCGGACAGGGCCCCCGAACATTCAGTACTTC.

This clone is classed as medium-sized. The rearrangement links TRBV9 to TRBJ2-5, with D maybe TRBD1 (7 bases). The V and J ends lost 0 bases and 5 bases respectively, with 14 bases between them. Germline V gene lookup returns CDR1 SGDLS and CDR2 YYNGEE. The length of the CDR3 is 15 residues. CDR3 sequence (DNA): TGTGCCAGCAGCGTAGTCCCGACAGGGAGGGAGACCCAGTACTTC. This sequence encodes CASSVVPTGRETQYF.

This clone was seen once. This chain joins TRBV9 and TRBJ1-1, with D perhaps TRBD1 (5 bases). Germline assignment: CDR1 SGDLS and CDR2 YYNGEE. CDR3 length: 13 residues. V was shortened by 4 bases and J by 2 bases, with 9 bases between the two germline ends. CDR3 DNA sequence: TGTGCCAGCAGCTACGACAGAAACACTGAAGCTTTCTTT. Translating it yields CASSYDRNTEAFF.

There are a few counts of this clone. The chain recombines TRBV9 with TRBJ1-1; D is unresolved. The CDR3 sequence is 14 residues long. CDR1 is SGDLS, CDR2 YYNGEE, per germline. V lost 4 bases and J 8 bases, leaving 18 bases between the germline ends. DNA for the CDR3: TGTGCCAGCAGCCGAACCGTCGAGAACGAGGAAGCTTTCTTT. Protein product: CASSRTVENEEAFF.

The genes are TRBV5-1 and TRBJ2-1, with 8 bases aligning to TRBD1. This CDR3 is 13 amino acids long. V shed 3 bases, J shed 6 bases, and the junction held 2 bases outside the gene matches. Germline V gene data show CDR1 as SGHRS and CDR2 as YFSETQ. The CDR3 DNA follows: TGCGCCAGCAGCTGGGGACAGGCCAATGAGCAGTTCTTC. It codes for CASSWGQANEQFF. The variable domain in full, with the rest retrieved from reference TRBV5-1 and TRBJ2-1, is KAGVTQTPRYLIKTRGQQVTLSCSPISGHRSVSWYQQTPGQGLQFLFEYFSETQRNKGNFPGRFSGRQFSNSRSEMNVSTLELGDSALYLCASSWGQANEQFFGPGTRLTVL.

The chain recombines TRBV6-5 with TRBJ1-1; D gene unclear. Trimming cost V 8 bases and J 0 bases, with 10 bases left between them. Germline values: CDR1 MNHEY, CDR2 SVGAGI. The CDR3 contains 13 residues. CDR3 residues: CASGSPLNTEAFF. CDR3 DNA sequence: TGTGCCAGCGGATCCCCATTGAACACTGAAGCTTTCTTT.

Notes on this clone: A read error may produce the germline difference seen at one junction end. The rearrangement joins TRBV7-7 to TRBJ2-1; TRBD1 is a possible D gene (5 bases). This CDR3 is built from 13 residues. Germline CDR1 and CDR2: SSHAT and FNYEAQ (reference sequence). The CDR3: CASSTMDNNEQFF. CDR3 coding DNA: TGTGCTAGCAGCACCATGGACAACAATGAGCAGTTCTTC.

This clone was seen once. The chain's CDR3 is CASSLATQGPSPLHF. Here the CDR3 DNA reads TGTGCCAGCAGCTTAGCGACGCAGGGTCCCTCACCCCTCCACTTT. The chain links TRBV7-2 to TRBJ1-6; TRBD1 might be the D (5 bases). Between the trimmed V and J ends, which lost 0 bases and 10 bases, there was a span of 13 bases. Germline V CDR1 and CDR2: SGHTA, FQGNSA. The CDR3 runs to 15 residues.

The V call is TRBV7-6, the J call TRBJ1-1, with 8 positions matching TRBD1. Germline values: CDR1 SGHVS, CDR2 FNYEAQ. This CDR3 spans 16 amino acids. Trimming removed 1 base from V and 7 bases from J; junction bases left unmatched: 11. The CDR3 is CASSLEGQASNGEAFF. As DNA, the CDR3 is TGTGCCAGCAGCTTAGAGGGACAGGCCTCGAACGGTGAAGCTTTCTTT.

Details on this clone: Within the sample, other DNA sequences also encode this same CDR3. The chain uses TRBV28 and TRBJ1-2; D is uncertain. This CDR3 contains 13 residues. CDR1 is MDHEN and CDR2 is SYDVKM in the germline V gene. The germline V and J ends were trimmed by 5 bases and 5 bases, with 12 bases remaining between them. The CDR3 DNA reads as TGTGCCAGCAGTCCCGACTCGCGGTATGGCTACACCTTC. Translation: CASSPDSRYGYTF.

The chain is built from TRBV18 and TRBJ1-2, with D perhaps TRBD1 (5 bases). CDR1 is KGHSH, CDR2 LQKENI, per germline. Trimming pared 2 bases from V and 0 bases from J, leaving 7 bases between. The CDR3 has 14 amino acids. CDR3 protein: CASSPATANYGYTF. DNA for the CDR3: TGTGCCAGCTCACCAGCGACAGCTAACTATGGCTACACCTTC.

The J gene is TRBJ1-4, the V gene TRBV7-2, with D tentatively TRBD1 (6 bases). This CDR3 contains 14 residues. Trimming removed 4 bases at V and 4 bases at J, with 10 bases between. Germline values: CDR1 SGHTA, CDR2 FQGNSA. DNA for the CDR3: TGTGCCAGCAGCTCACAGGGCGATAATGAAAAACTGTTTTTT. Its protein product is CASSSQGDNEKLFF.

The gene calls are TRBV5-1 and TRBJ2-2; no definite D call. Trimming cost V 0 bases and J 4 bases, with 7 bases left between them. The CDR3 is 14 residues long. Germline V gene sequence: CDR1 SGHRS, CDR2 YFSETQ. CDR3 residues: CASSLEVTTGELFF. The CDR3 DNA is TGCGCCAGCAGCTTGGAAGTTACCACCGGGGAGCTGTTTTTT.

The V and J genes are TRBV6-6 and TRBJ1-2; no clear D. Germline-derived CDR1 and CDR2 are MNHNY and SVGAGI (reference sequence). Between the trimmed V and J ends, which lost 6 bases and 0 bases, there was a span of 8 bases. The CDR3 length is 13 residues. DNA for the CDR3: TGTGCCAGCAGGGACGACGCTAACTATGGCTACACCTTC. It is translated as CASRDDANYGYTF.

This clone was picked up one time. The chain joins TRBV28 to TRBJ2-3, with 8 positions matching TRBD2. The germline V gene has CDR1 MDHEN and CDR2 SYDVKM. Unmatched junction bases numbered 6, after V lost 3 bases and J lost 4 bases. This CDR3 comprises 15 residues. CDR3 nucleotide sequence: TGTGCCAGCAGTTTGCGAGCGGGGGTTCCAGATACGCAGTATTTT. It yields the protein CASSLRAGVPDTQYF. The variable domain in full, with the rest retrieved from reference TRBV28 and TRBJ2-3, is DVKVTQSSRYLVKRTGEKVFLECVQDMDHENMFWYRQDPGLGLRLIYFSYDVKMKEKGDIPEGYSVSREKKERFSLILESASTNQTSMYLCASSLRAGVPDTQYFGPGTRLTVL.

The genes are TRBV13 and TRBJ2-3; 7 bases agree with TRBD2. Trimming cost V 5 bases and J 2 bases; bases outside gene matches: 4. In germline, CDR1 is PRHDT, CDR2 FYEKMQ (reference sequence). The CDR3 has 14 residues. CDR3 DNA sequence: TGTGCCAGCAGCCTGACTAGCCCCACAGATACGCAGTATTTT. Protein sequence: CASSLTSPTDTQYF.

The CDR3 nucleotides read TGTGCCAGCAGCTTAGCAGGGCGATACTTTCAGCCCCAGCATTTT. Translated, it gives CASSLAGRYFQPQHF. The J gene is TRBJ1-5, the V gene TRBV7-2; D is unclear. CDR1 and CDR2 (germline): SGHTA, FQGNSA. The CDR3 covers 15 residues. The V gene lost 0 bases and the J gene lost 6 bases, with 12 bases spanning the gap.

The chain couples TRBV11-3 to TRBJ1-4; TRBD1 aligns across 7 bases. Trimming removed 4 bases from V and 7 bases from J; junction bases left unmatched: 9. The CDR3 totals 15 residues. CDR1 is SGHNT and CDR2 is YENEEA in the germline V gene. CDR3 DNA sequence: TGTGCCAGCAGCTCAGGAATCGGGACAGTTGAAAAACTGTTTTTT. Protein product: CASSSGIGTVEKLFF. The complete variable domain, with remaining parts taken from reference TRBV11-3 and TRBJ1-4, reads EAGVVQSPRYKIIEKKQPVAFWCNPISGHNTLYWYLQNLGQGPELLIRYENEEAVDDSQLPKDRFSAERLKGVDSTLKIQPAELGDSAVYLCASSSGIGTVEKLFFGSGTQLSVL.

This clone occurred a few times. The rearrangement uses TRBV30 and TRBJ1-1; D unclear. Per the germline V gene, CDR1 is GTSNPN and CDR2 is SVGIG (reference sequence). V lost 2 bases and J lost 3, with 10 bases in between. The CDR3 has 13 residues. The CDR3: CAWSITSDTEAFF. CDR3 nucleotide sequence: TGTGCCTGGAGTATTACATCCGACACTGAAGCTTTCTTT.

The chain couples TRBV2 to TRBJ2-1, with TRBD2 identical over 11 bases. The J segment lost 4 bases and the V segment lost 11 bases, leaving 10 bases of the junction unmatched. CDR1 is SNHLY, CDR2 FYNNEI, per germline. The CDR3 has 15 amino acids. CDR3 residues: CAGMSLAGGYNEQFF. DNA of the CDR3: TGTGCCGGCATGTCCCTAGCGGGGGGATACAATGAGCAGTTCTTC.

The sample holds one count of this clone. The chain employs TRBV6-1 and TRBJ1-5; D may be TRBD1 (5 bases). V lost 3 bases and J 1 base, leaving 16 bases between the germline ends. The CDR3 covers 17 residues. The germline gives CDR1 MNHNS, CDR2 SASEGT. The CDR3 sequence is CASSDPRQRGSNQPQHF. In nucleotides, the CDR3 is TGTGCCAGCAGTGATCCCCGCCAGAGGGGAAGCAATCAGCCCCAGCATTTT.